One sample yielded the 30 T cell receptor beta chains listed below, sequenced in a study of CD4 T cells in relation to SARS-CoV-2 and coronaviruses. No antigen has been assigned to these receptors. The assay was immunoSEQ multiplex PCR, and TCRdb's table has in-frame clones only and misses some. Seen here are around 28,000 clones, around 76% observed once, and the top ten hold nearly 3.5%. Sequenced sample: memory CD4+ T cells from PBMCs, cultured in vitro. The receptor source for this set is an adult with COVID-19.

As DNA, the CDR3 is TGTGCCAGCAGCTTAGAGTACTACGGGGCCGGGGAGCTGTTTTTT. This sequence encodes CASSLEYYGAGELFF. The chain carries TRBV7-8 and TRBJ2-2; weak D call: TRBD2 (5 bases). V was clipped by 1 base and J by 6 bases, with 12 bases between them. Per the germline V gene, CDR1 is SGHVS and CDR2 is FQNEAQ. This CDR3 comprises 15 residues.

This clone was seen more than once but under ten times. V and J are TRBV3-1 (or the pseudogene TRBV3-2) and TRBJ2-3; TRBD2 matches 8 bases. Germline loops: CDR1 LGHDT, CDR2 YNNKEL (reference sequence). This CDR3 is built from 19 residues. V dropped 0 bases and J dropped 8; count of bases not matched to a gene: 19. Here the CDR3 DNA reads TGTGCCAGCAGCCAAGAAAGAAAGATGATAGCGGGATCGAGCGGTACGCAGTATTTT. Protein product: CASSQERKMIAGSSGTQYF.

V gene TRBV19 combines with J gene TRBJ2-3; TRBD1 matches at 10 bases. CDR1 and CDR2 (germline): LNHDA, SQIVND (reference sequence). This CDR3 spans 14 amino acids. V was pared by 3 bases and J by 5 bases, with 2 bases of the junction left unmatched. This CDR3 is CASSMGQGLDTQYF. CDR3 bases: TGTGCCAGTAGTATGGGACAGGGGTTAGATACGCAGTATTTT.

V is TRBV19 and J is TRBJ2-1, with 12 nucleotides matching TRBD1. V shed 5 bases and J 5 bases; nucleotides not matched to a gene: 7. The V gene's germline CDR1 is LNHDA and CDR2 SQIVND (reference sequence). The CDR3 spans 16 residues. The CDR3 region is CASSDPGQGANNEQFF. The CDR3 DNA reads as TGTGCCAGTAGTGACCCGGGACAGGGGGCGAACAATGAGCAGTTCTTC. The complete variable domain, with remaining parts taken from reference TRBV19 and TRBJ2-1, reads DGGITQSPKYLFRKEGQNVTLSCEQNLNHDAMYWYRQDPGQGLRLIYYSQIVNDFQKGDIAEGYSVSREKKESFPLTVTSAQKNPTAFYLCASSDPGQGANNEQFFGPGTRLTVL.

This rearrangement joins TRBV28 to TRBJ2-5, with D maybe TRBD2 (5 bases). The CDR3 length is 12 residues. Germline CDR1 MDHEN, CDR2 SYDVKM. The germline V and J ends were trimmed by 4 bases and 5 bases, with 8 bases remaining between them. The CDR3 bases are TGTGCCAGCAGTTCCCCGGGGGAGACCCAGTACTTC. Translating gives CASSSPGETQYF. Based on the CDR3 plus reference TRBV28 and TRBJ2-5, the full variable domain is DVKVTQSSRYLVKRTGEKVFLECVQDMDHENMFWYRQDPGLGLRLIYFSYDVKMKEKGDIPEGYSVSREKKERFSLILESASTNQTSMYLCASSSPGETQYFGPGTRLLVL.

The chain carries TRBV29-1 and TRBJ2-1, with 10 bases matching TRBD2. Per germline, CDR1 SQVTM and CDR2 ANQGSEA. This CDR3 comprises 14 residues. V shed 4 bases and J 8 bases; nucleotides not matched to a gene: 8. Here the CDR3 DNA reads TGCAGCGTTGGGGGGCCTAGCGGGAGCGATGAGCAGTTCTTC. As protein: CSVGGPSGSDEQFF.

The V gene is TRBV19, the J gene TRBJ2-1; D remains unclear. The CDR3 contains 15 residues. The germline V gene encodes CDR1 LNHDA and CDR2 SQIVND (reference sequence). The V end lost 1 base, the J end lost 5 bases, and 12 bases lay between the germline ends. CDR3 DNA sequence: TGTGCCAGTAGTATAGCGGCCCTTCAAAACAATGAGCAGTTCTTC. This translates into CASSIAALQNNEQFF. Together with reference TRBV19 and TRBJ2-1, the CDR3 gives the full variable domain: DGGITQSPKYLFRKEGQNVTLSCEQNLNHDAMYWYRQDPGQGLRLIYYSQIVNDFQKGDIAEGYSVSREKKESFPLTVTSAQKNPTAFYLCASSIAALQNNEQFFGPGTRLTVL.

This clone was found once. The chain has TRBV4-1 and TRBJ2-1; 8 nucleotides line up with TRBD2. The germline CDR1 and CDR2 sequences are MGHRA and YSYEKL. This CDR3 comprises 17 residues. Germline trimming cut 3 bases from V and 1 base from J; bases unmatched to any gene: 8. The CDR3 nucleotides are TGCGCCAGCAGCCAGGGTTCCGGGACTAGATCCTACAATGAGCAGTTCTTC. This codes for CASSQGSGTRSYNEQFF.

The genes are TRBV3-1 (or the pseudogene TRBV3-2) and TRBJ1-1; D is undetermined. The CDR3 has 14 amino acids. The V gene lost 0 bases and the J gene lost 0 bases, with 5 bases spanning the gap. Germline V lookup: CDR1 LGHDT, CDR2 YNNKEL (reference sequence). DNA of the CDR3: TGTGCCAGCAGCCAAGATCGGGTGAACACTGAAGCTTTCTTT. Translation: CASSQDRVNTEAFF.

This chain connects TRBV7-9 to TRBJ2-3, with TRBD2 matching over 13 bases. V lost 5 bases to trimming and J lost 6 bases; unmatched junction nucleotides: 8. The CDR3 is 16 residues long. CDR1 and CDR2 (germline): SEHNR, FQNEAQ (reference sequence). CDR3 residues: CASSKTGTSGTDTQYF. CDR3 DNA: TGTGCCAGCAGCAAAACCGGGACTAGCGGGACGGATACGCAGTATTTT.

This sequence joins TRBV13 and TRBJ2-3, with a possible D match to TRBD2 (6 bases). This CDR3 is built from 15 residues. V was shortened by 1 base and J by 8 bases, with 16 bases between the two germline ends. From germline, CDR1 is PRHDT and CDR2 FYEKMQ (reference sequence). CDR3 in amino acids: CASSLVSRDRGTQYF. DNA for the CDR3: TGTGCCAGCAGCTTAGTATCGCGGGACCGCGGTACGCAGTATTTT.

This clone was detected only once. V and J are TRBV28 and TRBJ2-3, with D perhaps TRBD1 or TRBD2 (5 bases each). The CDR3 has 16 amino acids. V lost 1 base to trimming and J lost 4 bases, with 15 bases between them. Per the germline V gene, CDR1 is MDHEN and CDR2 is SYDVKM. Here the CDR3 DNA reads TGTGCCAGCAGTTTATACTCTACCCGGGACCCAGATACGCAGTATTTT. Encoded protein: CASSLYSTRDPDTQYF.

The J gene is TRBJ2-7, the V gene TRBV2; 8 nucleotides line up with TRBD1. The CDR3 is 13 residues long. V trimming: 7 bases; J trimming: 7 bases; junction bases outside the gene matches: 9. The germline V gene has CDR1 SNHLY and CDR2 FYNNEI. The CDR3 DNA is TGTGCCAGCAACGGACAGGGCCGTACGGAGCAGTACTTC. Its protein product is CASNGQGRTEQYF.

In nucleotides, the CDR3 is TGTGCCAGTAAACCCGGGACAGCCTTGTACAATGAGCAGTTCTTC. Translation: CASKPGTALYNEQFF. The chain uses TRBV19 and TRBJ2-1, with 7 bases that match TRBD1. Germline lookup yields CDR1 LNHDA and CDR2 SQIVND (reference sequence). The CDR3 is 15 residues long. The V and J ends lost 7 bases and 4 bases, in that order; junction bases with no gene match: 10. Combining the CDR3 with reference TRBV19 and TRBJ2-1 gives the whole variable domain DGGITQSPKYLFRKEGQNVTLSCEQNLNHDAMYWYRQDPGQGLRLIYYSQIVNDFQKGDIAEGYSVSREKKESFPLTVTSAQKNPTAFYLCASKPGTALYNEQFFGPGTRLTVL.

The chain carries TRBV6-5 and TRBJ1-3; D uncertain. Trimming removed 2 bases at V and 3 bases at J, with 11 bases between. Germline V lookup: CDR1 MNHEY, CDR2 SVGAGI. The CDR3 totals 15 residues. The CDR3 here is CASSYKDQSGNTIYF. In DNA, the CDR3 is TGTGCCAGCAGTTACAAGGACCAGAGTGGAAACACCATATATTTT.

In its sample, this clone was seen once. Additional DNA sequences in this sample encode the identical CDR3. The genes are TRBV5-1 and TRBJ1-5; D possibly corresponds to TRBD1 (5 bases). CDR1 is SGHRS, CDR2 YFSETQ, per germline. This CDR3 region has 15 residues. V was pared by 0 bases and J by 4 bases, with 11 bases between. The CDR3 sequence is CASSLDGQGNQPQHF. For the CDR3, the DNA is TGCGCCAGCAGCTTGGATGGCCAGGGAAATCAGCCCCAGCATTTT.

This chain joins TRBV20-1 and TRBJ2-3; 10 bases are shared with TRBD2. The J segment lost 4 bases and the V segment lost 3 bases, leaving 4 bases of the junction unmatched. This CDR3 has 14 residues. Per the germline V gene, CDR1 is DFQATT and CDR2 is SNEGSKA (reference sequence). The CDR3 loop is CSASSGRIADTQYF. CDR3 sequence (DNA): TGCAGTGCTAGTAGCGGGAGGATCGCAGATACGCAGTATTTT.

This clone has just one count. In DNA, the CDR3 is TGTGCCAGCAGCTTAAGGCGGAACACCGGGGAGCTGTTTTTT. Translating it yields CASSLRRNTGELFF. The V gene is TRBV7-9, the J gene TRBJ2-2; D is ambiguous. The CDR3 is 14 residues long. CDR1 and CDR2 (germline): SEHNR, FQNEAQ (reference sequence). Trimming pared 2 bases from V and 1 base from J, leaving 5 bases between.

The chain is built from TRBV7-2 and TRBJ2-5; D might be TRBD2 (6 bases). The V and J ends lost 1 base and 3 bases respectively, with 6 bases between them. The CDR3 spans 13 residues. CDR1 and CDR2 (germline): SGHTA, FQGNSA. This CDR3 reads CASSLGGEETQYF. The CDR3 coding sequence is TGTGCCAGCAGCTTAGGGGGGGAAGAGACCCAGTACTTC.

The chain has TRBV24-1 and TRBJ2-1; D possibly uses TRBD1 or TRBD2 (6 bases each). Germline V gene lookup returns CDR1 KGHDR and CDR2 SFDVKD. This CDR3 is built from 17 residues. V was clipped by 6 bases and J by 7 bases, with 24 bases between them. The CDR3, as DNA: TGTGCCACCAGTAGCTACCAGGGGCTGCCCGGAGGGAATGAGCAGTTCTTC. Its protein is CATSSYQGLPGGNEQFF.

The chain is built from TRBV5-1 and TRBJ2-1; the match to TRBD2 covers 7 bases. V dropped 4 bases and J dropped 15; count of bases not matched to a gene: 13. The CDR3 covers 13 residues. Germline CDR1 SGHRS, CDR2 YFSETQ. Here the CDR3 reads CASSEAGRESGFF. CDR3 nucleotide sequence: TGCGCCAGCAGCGAAGCGGGGAGGGAGAGCGGGTTCTTC.

The chain has TRBV12-3 or TRBV12-4 and TRBJ1-5; D gene ambiguous. CDR3 size: 12 residues. V was trimmed by 5 bases and J by 7 bases, leaving 9 bases between them. CDR3 in amino acids: CASSPDWQPQHF. CDR3 coding DNA: TGTGCCAGCAGTCCCGATTGGCAGCCCCAGCATTTT.

The J gene is TRBJ2-1, the V gene TRBV4-3; D is uncertain. The germline V gene encodes CDR1 LGHNA and CDR2 YSLEER. The CDR3 is 13 residues long. V was clipped by 0 bases and J by 4 bases, with 4 bases between them. CDR3 bases: TGCGCCAGCAGCCAAGATACGTACAATGAGCAGTTCTTC. Its protein is CASSQDTYNEQFF.

This clone was observed a few times. CDR3 residues: CASRDSYGNTIYF. CDR3 DNA: TGTGCCAGCCGGGACAGCTATGGAAACACCATATATTTT. The J gene is TRBJ1-3, the V gene TRBV27; TRBD1 matches at 7 bases. Germline V lookup: CDR1 MNHEY, CDR2 SMNVEV (reference sequence). This CDR3 spans 13 amino acids. V was pared by 8 bases and J by 3 bases, with 4 bases of the junction left unmatched.

The chain couples TRBV7-9 to TRBJ2-6; no definite D call. The V end lost 3 bases, the J end lost 0 bases, and 3 bases lay between the germline ends. This CDR3 spans 14 amino acids. Germline assignment: CDR1 SEHNR and CDR2 FQNEAQ (reference sequence). DNA of the CDR3: TGTGCCAGCAGCTTTACCTCTGGGGCCAACGTCCTGACTTTC. Protein: CASSFTSGANVLTF.

The chain combines TRBV7-9 with TRBJ1-3, with 7 bases fitting TRBD1. The ends lost 5 bases at V and 4 bases at J; junction bases unmatched: 17. The germline gives CDR1 SEHNR, CDR2 FQNEAQ (reference sequence). The CDR3 contains 18 residues. The CDR3 reads CASSLPLLRGRNGNTIYF. CDR3 in DNA: TGTGCCAGCAGCCTCCCCCTCTTAAGGGGGCGAAACGGAAACACCATATATTTT.

This chain links TRBV19 with TRBJ1-5, with D perhaps matching TRBD1 (5 bases). Germline V gene lookup returns CDR1 LNHDA and CDR2 SQIVND (reference sequence). Deletions cut 5 bases from V and 6 bases from J, with 20 bases between. This CDR3 has 16 residues. DNA of the CDR3: TGTGCCAGTAGTCCACCCGCCGGCTTTGGGGGTCAGCCCCAGCATTTT. Amino acids: CASSPPAGFGGQPQHF.

The genes are TRBV5-1 and TRBJ2-7, with 10 bases that match TRBD1. The V gene end was trimmed by 0 bases and the J gene end by 6 bases; junction bases not matched to a gene: 9. Germline V CDR1 and CDR2: SGHRS, YFSETQ. The CDR3 totals 16 residues. The CDR3 reads CASSLGGDRGWAEQYF. Written as DNA, the CDR3 is TGCGCCAGCAGCTTGGGGGGGGACAGGGGATGGGCCGAGCAGTACTTC.

The V gene is TRBV29-1, the J gene TRBJ2-7; 8 bases are shared with TRBD1. CDR3 length equals 14 residues. V shed 4 bases, J shed 1 base, and the junction held 6 bases outside the gene matches. Germline values: CDR1 SQVTM, CDR2 ANQGSEA. The CDR3 protein is CSVGRWDRSYEQYF. For the CDR3, the DNA is TGCAGCGTTGGCCGTTGGGACAGGTCCTACGAGCAGTACTTC.

The rearrangement links TRBV7-2 to TRBJ1-1; D may be TRBD1 (5 bases). Trimming took 5 bases from V and 4 from J, leaving 11 bases between them. This CDR3 region has 13 residues. The germline CDR1 and CDR2 sequences are SGHTA and FQGNSA. CDR3 nucleotide sequence: TGTGCCAGCAGCGGCGACCAGGGCACTGAAGCTTTCTTT. Its translation is CASSGDQGTEAFF.